This T cell receptor beta chain originates from a study of T cell repertoires in cytomegalovirus infection. Overall study context: Public TCR beta signature analysis indicated the presence of both CMV infection and matching HLA type.

With regard to this clonotype: Antigen unknown.

Germline V CDR1 and CDR2: MNHEY, SMNVEV (reference sequence). V was pared by 2 bases and J by 3 bases, with 10 bases between. The CDR3 is 14 residues long. One entry per CDR3 protein, called by TCRdb with MiXCR from the reads. This repertoire shows around 71,000 distinct CDR3 sequences, roughly 22% found once; its top ten account for roughly two thirds. Study results and caveats: Using cumulative public TCR beta family frequency, the authors identified those who carried CMV together with the relevant HLA. The ex vivo response was dominated by HLA-C-restricted CMV-specific TCR beta clonotypes.

The sequence derives from a human donor in good health (CMV status not recorded). Some clones in this sample may be carry-over from other donors' samples. This specimen was CD8+ T cells from cultured PBMCs, taken from culture after CMV antigen stimulation. The chain is built from TRBV27 and TRBJ2-5, with TRBD2 as a possible D gene (7 bases). CDR3 sequence (DNA): TGTGCCAGCAGTTTACAGGGGAGGGAAGAGACCCAGTACTTC. This encodes CASSLQGREETQYF.